These 4 T cell receptor beta chains came from one sample sequenced in a study of technical replicates of blood from several donors. Data came from immunoSEQ multiplex PCR; TCRdb stores just in-frame clones and leaves some out. Altogether some 14,000 clones are present, 84% being singletons, with the ten largest covering about a tenth. The sample taken for sequencing was PBMCs. These receptor sequences come from a human donor in good health.

This clone has just one count. For the CDR3, the DNA is TGTGCCAGCAGCTTAGATTGGGCTAGCGGCTATGAGCAGTTCTTC. It encodes CASSLDWASGYEQFF. The chain employs TRBV11-2 and TRBJ2-1, with TRBD2 matching 7 bases. V shed 0 bases, J shed 8 bases, and the junction held 7 bases outside the gene matches. Per the germline V gene, CDR1 is SGHAT and CDR2 is FQNNGV. This CDR3 contains 15 residues.

This sequence joins TRBV9 and TRBJ2-1; TRBD2 agrees at 7 bases. This CDR3 has 13 residues. CDR1 SGDLS and CDR2 YYNGEE come from the germline V gene. V was pared by 4 bases and J by 6 bases, with 4 bases of the junction left unmatched. The CDR3 sequence: CASSTGLVNEQFF. The CDR3 coding sequence is TGTGCCAGCAGCACAGGACTAGTCAATGAGCAGTTCTTC.

This clone has only one observation. The chain has TRBV10-3 and TRBJ2-5, with 9 bases aligning to TRBD2. The CDR3 has 15 residues. V shed 5 bases and J 5 bases; nucleotides not matched to a gene: 9. The V gene's germline CDR1 is ENHRY and CDR2 SYGVKD. CDR3 in amino acids: CAISPGGGRGETQYF. CDR3 DNA sequence: TGTGCCATCAGTCCCGGGGGCGGGAGGGGGGAGACCCAGTACTTC.

The chain uses TRBV7-9 and TRBJ2-7; a weak D match, TRBD1 (6 bases). Germline V gives CDR1 SEHNR, CDR2 FQNEAQ (reference sequence). This CDR3 is built from 17 residues. Between the trimmed V and J ends, which lost 5 bases and 0 bases, there was a span of 20 bases. The CDR3 bases are TGTGCCAGCAGCCTTGGGGTAGGGGACACGAGCTCCTACGAGCAGTACTTC. Translating gives CASSLGVGDTSSYEQYF.